This T cell receptor (beta chain) is from a study of T cell responses to AZD1222 COVID-19 vaccine. Overall study results and limits: Once two AZD1222 doses were given, Spike-specific TCR breadth and depth went up. Unmutated variant regions are reportedly targeted by nearly half of spike-specific TCRs. Repertoires were sampled only after the peak T cell response.

Analyses pooled second doses at about 4 or about 12 weeks. Profiled with immunoSEQ multiplex PCR; TCRdb holds only in-frame clones, not every one. This table holds 130,000 or so clones, around 90% found once. A note on this clone: Its antigen is as yet unknown.

The source material was peripheral blood, sampled 28 days after the second AZD1222 dose. This TCR derives from an adult who received the AZD1222 COVID-19 vaccine.

The CDR3 reads CASSVASSGRALGYNEQFF. The CDR3 DNA is TGTGCCAGCAGCGTAGCATCAAGCGGGAGGGCCTTGGGGTACAATGAGCAGTTCTTC. The chain links TRBV9 to TRBJ2-1; 10 nucleotides align to TRBD2. The CDR3 has 19 amino acids. Germline-derived CDR1 and CDR2 are SGDLS and YYNGEE. V shed 0 bases, J shed 4 bases, and the junction held 13 bases outside the gene matches.